This TCR beta chain was obtained from a study of B cell selection in AIRE deficiency. The study, taken as a whole, reports: Healthy donors alone shared 30% to 35% of around 3,700 Treg sequences; patients alone less than 10%. Patient Tconv cells held 25% to 35% of Treg sequences shared by healthy donors. Shorter CDR3s marked shared Treg sequences, biased toward few non-templated insertions.

Details on this clone: As yet, its antigen is unknown.

Sorting defined conventional CD4 T cells as CD4+CD127+. V was pared by 8 bases and J by 5 bases, with 15 bases between. Germline V gives CDR1 SNHLY, CDR2 FYNNEI. This CDR3 has 13 residues. In the original analysis: Patients' conventional T cells yielded about 11x10^4 distinct TCRbeta sequences; donors' about 1.5x10^5. Assay: immunoSEQ multiplex PCR; the TCRdb copy retains only in-frame clones and omits some. Clone size and V and J calls were adopted from that table, with D and trimming inferred from the DNA. The table records about 23,000 clones, roughly 98% of them present only once. The TCR originated in a human donor with AIRE deficiency. Sequencing input: conventional CD4+ T cells sorted from PBMCs. The chain links TRBV2 to TRBJ2-5; TRBD2 might be the D (6 bases). The CDR3 sequence is CASVTGVDETQYF. The CDR3 nucleotides read TGTGCCAGCGTGACGGGAGTGGATGAGACCCAGTACTTC.